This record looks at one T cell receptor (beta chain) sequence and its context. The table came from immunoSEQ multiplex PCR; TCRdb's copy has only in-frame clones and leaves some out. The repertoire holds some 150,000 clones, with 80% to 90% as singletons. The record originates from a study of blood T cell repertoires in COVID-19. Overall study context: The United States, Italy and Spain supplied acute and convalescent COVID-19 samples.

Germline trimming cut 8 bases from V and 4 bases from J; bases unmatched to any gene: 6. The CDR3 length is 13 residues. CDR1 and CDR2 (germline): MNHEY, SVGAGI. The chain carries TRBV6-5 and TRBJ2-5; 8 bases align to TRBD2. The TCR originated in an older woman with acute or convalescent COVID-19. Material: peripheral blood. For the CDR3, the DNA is TGTGCCAGCCGGGAGGGGGTAGGAGAGACCCAGTACTTC. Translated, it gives CASREGVGETQYF.